This is a list of T cell receptor beta chains from one sample in a study of regulatory T cells in long-lasting Graves disease. Each CDR3 protein is one row after TCRdb ran MiXCR on the multiplex PCR reads. The sample consists of 400,000 or so distinct CDR3 sequences, 20% to 25% of them appearing once. This sample comprised peripheral blood mononuclear cells (PBMCs), obtained when the disease was refractory, from a patient treated with antithyroid drugs. All receptors come from a female donor with Graves disease. CDR3s include the opening cysteine and the closing phenylalanine or tryptophan. The order of the fields is V gene, J gene, D gene, clone size, CDR3 DNA, CDR3 protein. The D gene is left open where the match is weak. The size field is filled for only some rows; it gives once, few, many or a size class.

v_call: TRBV12-3/TRBV12-4
j_call: TRBJ2-1
d_call: -
clone_size: -
cdr3_nt: TGTGCCAGCTTATTCTTAACAGGGTTAGGATACAATGAGCAGTTCTTC
cdr3_aa: CASLFLTGLGYNEQFF

v_call: TRBV12-3/TRBV12-4
j_call: TRBJ1-3
d_call: -
clone_size: many
cdr3_nt: TGTGCCAGCAGTTTGGTTAGCTCTGGAAACACCATATATTTT
cdr3_aa: CASSLVSSGNTIYF

v_call: TRBV14
j_call: TRBJ2-7
d_call: TRBD1
clone_size: -
cdr3_nt: TGTGCCAGCAGCCAAGATCGGTTTGGGACAGGGTCCTACGAGCAGTACTTC
cdr3_aa: CASSQDRFGTGSYEQYF

v_call: TRBV9
j_call: TRBJ2-7
d_call: -
clone_size: -
cdr3_nt: TGTGCCAGCAGCCCCCTTGGGGTCCACGAGCAGTACTTC
cdr3_aa: CASSPLGVHEQYF

v_call: TRBV20-1
j_call: TRBJ2-7
d_call: TRBD1
clone_size: -
cdr3_nt: TGCAGTGCTCTTAAACGGACAGGACCCACCTACGAGCAGTACTTC
cdr3_aa: CSALKRTGPTYEQYF

v_call: TRBV6-2/TRBV6-3
j_call: TRBJ1-1
d_call: -
clone_size: -
cdr3_nt: TGTGCCAGCAGTTACTCCGCCGTAAACACTGAAGCTTTCTTT
cdr3_aa: CASSYSAVNTEAFF

v_call: TRBV9
j_call: TRBJ2-5
d_call: TRBD1
clone_size: few
cdr3_nt: TGTGCCAGCAGCGTCGAGGGGGCGCGGCAAGAGACCCAGTACTTC
cdr3_aa: CASSVEGARQETQYF

v_call: TRBV15
j_call: TRBJ2-2
d_call: -
clone_size: -
cdr3_nt: TGTGCCACCAGCAGCTGGGACACAGCGAACACCGGGGAGCTGTTTTTT
cdr3_aa: CATSSWDTANTGELFF

v_call: TRBV6-9
j_call: TRBJ2-7
d_call: -
clone_size: -
cdr3_nt: TGTGCCAGCAGGCGTGAACCGGGACTGGCGGCCGCGGTCTCGTACTTC
cdr3_aa: CASRREPGLAAAVSYF

v_call: TRBV7-3
j_call: TRBJ2-2
d_call: -
clone_size: -
cdr3_nt: TGTGCCAGCAGCTTAAGAGGCGGGAATAGCGGCGGGGAGCTGTTTTTT
cdr3_aa: CASSLRGGNSGGELFF

v_call: TRBV3-1
j_call: TRBJ1-2
d_call: -
clone_size: few
cdr3_nt: TGTGCCAGCAGCGAAACCCAGCCTAACTATGGCTACACCTTC
cdr3_aa: CASSETQPNYGYTF

v_call: TRBV5-6
j_call: TRBJ2-7
d_call: TRBD1
clone_size: -
cdr3_nt: TGTGCCAGCAGCTTGGCCGTCCAGGGGGCTGCCTACGAGCAGTACTTC
cdr3_aa: CASSLAVQGAAYEQYF

v_call: TRBV29-1
j_call: TRBJ2-7
d_call: -
clone_size: -
cdr3_nt: TGCAGCGTTGAAGATAGTAAGGGAGCCCTCTACGAGCAGTACTTC
cdr3_aa: CSVEDSKGALYEQYF

v_call: TRBV10-3
j_call: TRBJ2-2
d_call: TRBD1
clone_size: few
cdr3_nt: TGTGCCATCGGGACAGGGACCGGGGAGCTGTTTTTT
cdr3_aa: CAIGTGTGELFF

v_call: TRBV9
j_call: TRBJ2-7
d_call: -
clone_size: -
cdr3_nt: TGTGCCAGCAGCGGGGGTATGAGTCCCGACGAGCAGTACTTC
cdr3_aa: CASSGGMSPDEQYF

v_call: TRBV7-2
j_call: TRBJ2-7
d_call: TRBD2
clone_size: many
cdr3_nt: TGTGCCAGCAGCCCCCACGTCGGGACTAGCGGGAGTTACTACGAGCAGTACTTC
cdr3_aa: CASSPHVGTSGSYYEQYF

v_call: TRBV7-9
j_call: TRBJ2-1
d_call: TRBD2
clone_size: -
cdr3_nt: TGTGCCAGCAGCTCGACTAGCGGGAGAAGCAATGAGCAGTTCTTC
cdr3_aa: CASSSTSGRSNEQFF

v_call: TRBV30
j_call: TRBJ2-7
d_call: TRBD1
clone_size: few
cdr3_nt: TGTGCCTGGAGTGTACTTGGGACAGGGTCTGGCGAGCAGTACTTC
cdr3_aa: CAWSVLGTGSGEQYF